A selection of T cell receptor beta chains follows, all from one sample in a study of OX40 agonist ivuxolimab in advanced cancers. Using immunoSEQ multiplex PCR, the repertoire was profiled, and TCRdb retains in-frame clones only, with some absent. In the table there are 20,000 or so clones, just over 85% of which are singletons. The sequences come from CD4+ or CD8+ T cells sorted from blood, collected in a trial of the OX40 agonist ivuxolimab. The receptors stem from an adult with an advanced solid tumor such as melanoma, head and neck, liver or kidney cancer. Each CDR3 is given with its conserved first and last residue. Fields, in order: V gene, CDR3 length, CDR3 protein.

v_call: TRBV29-1; cdr3_length: 14; cdr3_aa: CSVNEGLAINIQYF
v_call: TRBV10-2; cdr3_length: 13; cdr3_aa: CASSEPGSAEAFF
v_call: TRBV11-2; cdr3_length: 18; cdr3_aa: CASSSLSEGGALNDEQFF
v_call: TRBV27; cdr3_length: 13; cdr3_aa: CASSLGRWETQYF
v_call: TRBV2; cdr3_length: 13; cdr3_aa: CASQTGLNTEAFF
v_call: TRBV6-5; cdr3_length: 13; cdr3_aa: CVSSLSDNQPQHF
v_call: TRBV11-2; cdr3_length: 15; cdr3_aa: CASSPILESTDTQYF
v_call: TRBV5-1; cdr3_length: 15; cdr3_aa: CASSSSAGEVTEAFF
v_call: TRBV15; cdr3_length: 15; cdr3_aa: CATSRDLGSSNEQFF
v_call: TRBV6-1; cdr3_length: 13; cdr3_aa: CASSELSNQPQHF
v_call: TRBV11-2; cdr3_length: 16; cdr3_aa: CASSLDMVGTSNEQFF
v_call: TRBV27; cdr3_length: 12; cdr3_aa: CASSPAVGEAFF
v_call: TRBV27; cdr3_length: 16; cdr3_aa: CASSYSGTLPLYEQYF
v_call: TRBV6-6; cdr3_length: 16; cdr3_aa: CASSYQGLAGAETQYF
v_call: TRBV18; cdr3_length: 14; cdr3_aa: CASSPGGNYNEQFF
v_call: TRBV27; cdr3_length: 12; cdr3_aa: CASSLLGEKLFF
v_call: TRBV7-9; cdr3_length: 12; cdr3_aa: CASSLPRQTQYF
v_call: TRBV19; cdr3_length: 17; cdr3_aa: CASSPSGSSELPNEQFF
v_call: TRBV29-1; cdr3_length: 14; cdr3_aa: CSVEPRTVAYGYTF
v_call: TRBV5-1; cdr3_length: 12; cdr3_aa: CASSPGKETQYF
v_call: TRBV5-6; cdr3_length: 13; cdr3_aa: CASSVTGNYGYTF
v_call: TRBV7-9; cdr3_length: 15; cdr3_aa: CASSQDSLGNTEAFF
v_call: TRBV29-1; cdr3_length: 15; cdr3_aa: CSVEEFGGVPHEQFF
v_call: TRBV27; cdr3_length: 16; cdr3_aa: CASSLGLGVITGELFF
v_call: TRBV18; cdr3_length: 16; cdr3_aa: CASSPTTRKPSYEQYF
v_call: TRBV2; cdr3_length: 17; cdr3_aa: CASSPRGAERTVDEQFF
v_call: TRBV27; cdr3_length: 15; cdr3_aa: CASSLSSGTYNEQFF
v_call: TRBV7-9; cdr3_length: 14; cdr3_aa: CASSRGQLYSGYTF
v_call: TRBV5-1; cdr3_length: 15; cdr3_aa: CASSLSRTGQNEAFF
v_call: TRBV30; cdr3_length: 15; cdr3_aa: CAWRDRGALGYGYTF
v_call: TRBV7-6; cdr3_length: 16; cdr3_aa: CASSLGAGVNTGELFF
v_call: TRBV7-6; cdr3_length: 14; cdr3_aa: CASSLEGMNTEAFF
v_call: TRBV6-5; cdr3_length: 15; cdr3_aa: CASSRSGQVGNEQYF
v_call: TRBV27; cdr3_length: 18; cdr3_aa: CASSYVGGRGPGTGELFF
v_call: TRBV6-6; cdr3_length: 13; cdr3_aa: CASSYKQNYGYTF
v_call: TRBV13; cdr3_length: 13; cdr3_aa: CASSSGTVTEAFF
v_call: TRBV27; cdr3_length: 14; cdr3_aa: CASSFSGRRRREFF
v_call: TRBV4-1; cdr3_length: 13; cdr3_aa: CASRGQGNQPQHF
v_call: TRBV28; cdr3_length: 14; cdr3_aa: CASSLVGVRTEAFF
v_call: TRBV9; cdr3_length: 15; cdr3_aa: CASSSGGGVWETQYF
v_call: TRBV6-6; cdr3_length: 15; cdr3_aa: CASSYGGPNTGELFF
v_call: TRBV2; cdr3_length: 13; cdr3_aa: CASSEGVRSPLHF
v_call: TRBV27; cdr3_length: 15; cdr3_aa: CASSLGLAAYNEQFF
v_call: TRBV15; cdr3_length: 13; cdr3_aa: CATARDKSYEQYF
v_call: TRBV15; cdr3_length: 18; cdr3_aa: CATSRAQDRPPGPDTQYF
v_call: TRBV19; cdr3_length: 15; cdr3_aa: CASMDSGTGEKPQHF
v_call: TRBV7-8; cdr3_length: 16; cdr3_aa: CASSLAVGTSTQPQHF
v_call: TRBV27; cdr3_length: 15; cdr3_aa: CASSLWGGEGYGYTF
v_call: TRBV6-1; cdr3_length: 12; cdr3_aa: CASRALNTEAFF
v_call: TRBV4-1; cdr3_length: 14; cdr3_aa: CASSQDGFSYEQYF
v_call: TRBV7-9; cdr3_length: 16; cdr3_aa: CASSFSRGGRSGELFF
v_call: TRBV7-2; cdr3_length: 14; cdr3_aa: CASSSVQGNQPQHF
v_call: TRBV9; cdr3_length: 14; cdr3_aa: CASSGSGSGDTQYF
v_call: TRBV6-1; cdr3_length: 13; cdr3_aa: CASNPRGNYGYTF
v_call: TRBV27; cdr3_length: 14; cdr3_aa: CASSGPGPFYEQYF
v_call: TRBV11-3; cdr3_length: 14; cdr3_aa: CASSSAVGPYEQYF